These 15 T cell receptor beta chains share one sample of origin, sequenced in a study of cytomegalovirus exposure and HLA in healthy donors. It was with 60 Vbeta and 13 Jbeta primers that the PCR ran. Only in-frame clones appear in the TCRdb table, and some are missing; sequencing was by immunoSEQ multiplex PCR. The sample has 100,000 to 120,000 clones, over 75% seen once. Sequenced input: PBMCs. Receptor source: a man aged 25-40 years in good health and CMV-seropositive.

The chain combines TRBV6-4 with TRBJ1-2; possible D gene TRBD1, 6 bases. Deletions cut 4 bases from V and 2 bases from J, with 8 bases between. The germline V gene has CDR1 MRHNA and CDR2 SNTAGT. This CDR3 is 13 amino acids long. The CDR3 DNA follows: TGTGCCAGCAGTGTCGACAGGAACTATGGCTACACCTTC. Its protein is CASSVDRNYGYTF.

This chain connects TRBV2 to TRBJ1-4; 8 bases are a match to TRBD1. From germline, CDR1 is SNHLY and CDR2 FYNNEI. After removal of 7 bases from V and 8 bases from J, the junction contained 9 bases not matched to a gene. The CDR3 is 14 amino acids. This CDR3 is CASTLTGEREKLFF. CDR3 DNA: TGTGCCAGCACCCTGACAGGGGAACGAGAAAAACTGTTTTTT. Full variable domain (outside the CDR3, taken from reference TRBV2 and TRBJ1-4): EPEVTQTPSHQVTQMGQEVILRCVPISNHLYFYWYRQILGQKVEFLVSFYNNEISEKSEIFDDQFSVERPDGSNFTLKIRSTKLEDSAMYFCASTLTGEREKLFFGSGTQLSVL.

This clone was detected only once. The rearrangement links TRBV5-4 to TRBJ2-7, with 7 bases aligning to TRBD1. The V segment lost 0 bases and the J segment 1 base; nucleotides outside the gene matches: 7. CDR1 and CDR2 (germline): SGHNT, YYREEE (reference sequence). The CDR3 has 16 amino acids. CDR3 sequence reads: CASSLERDSPSYEQYF. The DNA of the CDR3 is TGTGCCAGCAGCTTGGAACGGGACAGTCCTTCCTACGAGCAGTACTTC. Full variable domain (missing parts from reference TRBV5-4 and TRBJ2-7): ETGVTQSPTHLIKTRGQQVTLRCSSQSGHNTVSWYQQALGQGPQFIFQYYREEENGRGNFPPRFSGLQFPNYSSELNVNALELDDSALYLCASSLERDSPSYEQYFGPGTRLTVT.

In this sample, this clone turned up once. The rearrangement uses TRBV7-2 and TRBJ1-2, with D perhaps matching TRBD1 (6 bases). Germline values: CDR1 SGHTA, CDR2 FQGNSA. V lost 5 bases to trimming and J lost 6 bases, with 16 bases between them. This CDR3 is 14 amino acids long. DNA of the CDR3: TGTGCCAGCAGCCGGAGGGGGGGTTACCATGGCTACACCTTC. It specifies CASSRRGGYHGYTF.

The genes are TRBV2 and TRBJ1-2, with D possibly being TRBD1 (6 bases). V lost 6 bases and J lost 2, with 13 bases in between. CDR1 is SNHLY, CDR2 FYNNEI, per germline. This CDR3 has 14 residues. Here the CDR3 DNA reads TGTGCCAGCAGCCTAGGCAGGGGCAACTATGGCTACACCTTC. Translated: CASSLGRGNYGYTF.

The genes are TRBV15 and TRBJ2-4; TRBD2 matches at 14 bases. The CDR3 extends over 14 amino acids. With V trimmed by 5 bases and J by 8 bases, 2 bases remained unmatched. Germline CDR1 LNHNV, CDR2 YYDKDF (reference sequence). Here the CDR3 reads CATSSTSGGDIQYF. CDR3 DNA sequence: TGTGCCACCAGCTCGACTAGCGGGGGGGACATTCAGTACTTC.

This chain links TRBV4-2 with TRBJ1-1, with D maybe TRBD1 (5 bases). Trimming stripped 0 bases from V and 5 bases from J, with 19 bases between. The CDR3 sequence is 17 residues long. The germline V gene encodes CDR1 LGHNA and CDR2 YNFKEQ. This chain's CDR3 is CASSQDPQVGGWTEAFF. CDR3 coding DNA: TGTGCCAGCAGCCAAGATCCACAGGTGGGGGGGTGGACTGAAGCTTTCTTT.

The chain combines TRBV6-1 with TRBJ2-3, with 9 bases fitting TRBD2. The trim removed 9 bases at V and 4 bases at J, leaving 11 bases unmatched. CDR1 is MNHNS, CDR2 SASEGT, per germline. This CDR3 spans 15 amino acids. CDR3: CASGVIAGVSDTQYF. CDR3 DNA: TGTGCCAGTGGGGTGATAGCGGGGGTGTCAGATACGCAGTATTTT.

This chain links TRBV1 with TRBJ1-2; the table's D call TRBD1 went unverified against the DNA. TRBV1 is recorded as a pseudogene. This CDR3 comprises 15 residues. CDR3 protein: CTSSQDPGGIDGYTF. In DNA, the CDR3 is TGCACCAGCAGCCAAGATCCAGGGGGAATCGATGGCTACACCTTC.

V and J are TRBV5-1 and TRBJ1-1; 7 bases agree with TRBD1. Trimming took 3 bases from V and 10 from J; bases not matched to a gene: 12. The CDR3 has 14 residues. CDR1 is SGHRS and CDR2 is YFSETQ in the germline V gene. The CDR3 DNA reads as TGCGCCAGCAGCTACGGACAGGCGGCCGAGTCAGCTTTCTTT. The encoded protein is CASSYGQAAESAFF.

Regarding this clone: The junction departs from the called germline gene at one end, perhaps through a read error. The chain links TRBV7-9 to TRBJ1-2, with a weak D call TRBD1 (5 bases). The CDR3 runs to 18 residues. From germline, CDR1 is SEHNR and CDR2 FQNEAQ (reference sequence). The CDR3 bases are TGTTCCAGCAGCTTACCGGGGGGAAACAGGCGGGAGGCCTATGGCTACACCTTC. This gives the protein CSSSLPGGNRREAYGYTF.

This clone occurred a few times. The chain couples TRBV5-1 to TRBJ2-5; tentative D call: TRBD1 (6 bases). Germline CDR1 and CDR2: SGHRS and YFSETQ. V gave up 2 bases and J gave up 0 bases, with 8 bases separating them. The length of the CDR3 is 14 residues. The CDR3 sequence is CASSLGQHQETQYF. In nucleotides, the CDR3 is TGCGCCAGCAGCTTAGGACAGCACCAAGAGACCCAGTACTTC.

V and J are TRBV19 and TRBJ2-7; TRBD1 might be the D (6 bases). The CDR3 runs to 14 residues. The V and J ends lost 4 bases and 0 bases respectively, with 10 bases between them. Germline V gene lookup returns CDR1 LNHDA and CDR2 SQIVND (reference sequence). DNA of the CDR3: TGTGCCAGTAGTAAATCGACAGGCTCCTACGAGCAGTACTTC. This encodes CASSKSTGSYEQYF. The full variable domain, completed using reference TRBV19 and TRBJ2-7, is DGGITQSPKYLFRKEGQNVTLSCEQNLNHDAMYWYRQDPGQGLRLIYYSQIVNDFQKGDIAEGYSVSREKKESFPLTVTSAQKNPTAFYLCASSKSTGSYEQYFGPGTRLTVT.

The chain couples TRBV7-3 to TRBJ1-2, with 8 bases that match TRBD1. V shed 3 bases and J 7 bases; nucleotides not matched to a gene: 4. Germline loops: CDR1 SGHTA, CDR2 FQGTGA. This CDR3 has 13 residues. In DNA form, the CDR3 reads TGTGCCAGCAGCTTGGGGACAGGCGTTGGCTACACCTTC. It codes for CASSLGTGVGYTF.

The rearrangement links TRBV19 to TRBJ1-2, with TRBD1 matching over 8 bases. With V trimmed by 5 bases and J by 4 bases, 9 bases remained unmatched. Germline assignment: CDR1 LNHDA and CDR2 SQIVND (reference sequence). The CDR3 extends over 15 amino acids. CDR3 in DNA: TGTGCCAGTAGTCCCTTCCAGGGGGCGAGCTATGGCTACACCTTC. This translates into CASSPFQGASYGYTF.